The next 28 T cell receptor beta chains were all read from a single sample in a study of blood T cell repertoires in COVID-19. Some clones are missing from TCRdb's copy, which holds only in-frame ones; the method was immunoSEQ multiplex PCR. The repertoire holds 90,000 to 150,000 clones, with 88% as singletons. The sequenced sample was peripheral blood. These receptor sequences come from a woman aged 45-59 years with active or convalescent COVID-19.

The rearrangement uses TRBV19 and TRBJ2-7, with no clear D. With 5 bases removed from V and 5 bases from J, the gap between germline ends came to 22 bases. Germline CDR1 is LNHDA and CDR2 is SQIVND (reference sequence). There are 16 residues in the CDR3. CDR3 DNA: TGTGCCAGTAGTCCCTTTCCGCAGACGGGTCTGAACGAGCAGTACTTC. This translates into CASSPFPQTGLNEQYF.

This chain links TRBV30 with TRBJ2-1; 11 bases fit TRBD2. Germline V gene lookup returns CDR1 GTSNPN and CDR2 SVGIG (reference sequence). J gave up 4 bases and V 0 bases, and 5 bases lay outside the gene matches. The CDR3 runs to 16 residues. CDR3 coding DNA: TGTGCCTGGAGTGTACGACTAGCGGGGCCTTACAATGAGCAGTTCTTC. Encoded protein: CAWSVRLAGPYNEQFF.

This CDR3 is CASSKRQLNEKLFF. CDR3 nucleotides: TGTGCCAGCAGTAAAAGACAGCTTAATGAAAAACTGTTTTTT. The gene calls are TRBV28 and TRBJ1-4, with a possible D match to TRBD1 (5 bases). The CDR3 contains 14 residues. Trimming cost V 5 bases and J 4 bases, with 11 bases left between them. Germline lookup yields CDR1 MDHEN and CDR2 SYDVKM.

J is TRBJ1-1 and V is TRBV28; D is uncertain. V was shortened by 6 bases and J by 5 bases, with 10 bases between the two germline ends. CDR1 is MDHEN, CDR2 SYDVKM, per germline. This CDR3 has 12 amino acids. CDR3 sequence reads: CASRETGTEAFF. CDR3 coding DNA: TGTGCCAGCAGAGAGACTGGGACTGAAGCTTTCTTT.

This clone was seen just once. The chain links TRBV5-7 to TRBJ1-1, with D possibly TRBD1 on 5 matching bases. TRBV5-7 is an ORF, and what it does is uncertain. The CDR3 covers 16 residues. The V and J ends lost 4 bases and 0 bases respectively, with 16 bases between them. For the CDR3, the DNA is TGTGCCAGCAGCAGGCGGGGCAGACATATGAACACTGAAGCTTTCTTT. Translated, it gives CASSRRGRHMNTEAFF.

The CDR3: CASRYSGRPTAQYF. The CDR3 nucleotides are TGTGCCAGCAGATATAGCGGGAGGCCCACGGCGCAGTATTTT. The chain joins TRBV7-8 to TRBJ2-3; 10 bases align to TRBD2. The V segment lost 6 bases and the J segment 10 bases; nucleotides outside the gene matches: 10. Germline lookup yields CDR1 SGHVS and CDR2 FQNEAQ. CDR3 length: 14 amino acids. Looking up the rest from reference TRBV7-8 and TRBJ2-3 gives the full variable domain: GAGVSQSPRYKVAKRGQDVALRCDPISGHVSLFWYQQALGQGPEFLTYFQNEAQLDKSGLPSDRFFAERPEGSVSTLKIQRTQQEDSAVYLCASRYSGRPTAQYFGPGTRLTVL.

The chain links TRBV11-2 to TRBJ2-7; 10 nucleotides match TRBD2. The junction had 15 bases not matched to a gene; V was cut back by 4 bases and J by 0 bases. The germline CDR1 and CDR2 sequences are SGHAT and FQNNGV. This CDR3 has 19 amino acids. The CDR3 bases are TGTGCCAGCAGCTCCACCCCCCACTTACTAGCGGGGCTCTCCTACGAGCAGTACTTC. Translation gives CASSSTPHLLAGLSYEQYF.

The chain combines TRBV4-1 with TRBJ2-7; 7 nucleotides agree with TRBD1. This CDR3 comprises 15 residues. V trimming: 0 bases; J trimming: 6 bases; junction bases outside the gene matches: 8. The germline CDR1 and CDR2 sequences are MGHRA and YSYEKL. Here the CDR3 reads CASSQDGQGDREQYF. The CDR3 DNA follows: TGCGCCAGCAGCCAAGATGGGCAGGGGGATCGCGAGCAGTACTTC.

This sequence joins TRBV20-1 and TRBJ2-1; D is uncertain. This CDR3 contains 11 residues. Per the germline V gene, CDR1 is DFQATT and CDR2 is SNEGSKA (reference sequence). Trimming removed 1 base from V and 5 bases from J, with 3 bases in between. Here the CDR3 reads CSARADNEQFF. CDR3 sequence (DNA): TGCAGTGCTAGAGCAGACAATGAGCAGTTCTTC.

The J gene is TRBJ2-7, the V gene TRBV30, with 7 bases that match TRBD2. With V trimmed by 0 bases and J by 11 bases, 16 bases remained unmatched. The V gene's germline CDR1 is GTSNPN and CDR2 SVGIG (reference sequence). The CDR3 runs 15 residues. CDR3 sequence: CAWSVGGTSSKHKYF. CDR3 nucleotides: TGTGCCTGGAGTGTGGGGGGGACCTCATCCAAGCATAAGTACTTC.

V is TRBV24-1 and J is TRBJ2-7; D unclear. Trimming took 3 bases from V and 2 from J, leaving 7 bases between them. The CDR3 is 13 residues long. Germline V gene sequence: CDR1 KGHDR, CDR2 SFDVKD. The chain's CDR3 is CATSDPGTYEQYF. CDR3 bases: TGTGCCACCAGTGATCCAGGAACCTACGAGCAGTACTTC.

This chain joins TRBV9 and TRBJ1-3, with a weak D call TRBD1 (6 bases). The germline gives CDR1 SGDLS, CDR2 YYNGEE. The CDR3 is 16 amino acids. V lost 3 bases and J 4 bases, leaving 17 bases between the germline ends. The CDR3 nucleotides read TGTGCCAGCAGCGGCAACCGCCGGGACACAGGAAACACCATATATTTT. Translating it yields CASSGNRRDTGNTIYF. Full variable domain (remainder filled in from reference TRBV9 and TRBJ1-3): DSGVTQTPKHLITATGQRVTLRCSPRSGDLSVYWYQQSLDQGLQFLIQYYNGEERAKGNILERFSAQQFPDLHSELNLSSLELGDSALYFCASSGNRRDTGNTIYFGEGSWLTVV.

This clone came up a few times. The J gene is TRBJ2-7, the V gene TRBV27; 8 bases agree with TRBD2. The junction had 3 bases not matched to a gene; V was cut back by 5 bases and J by 3 bases. Germline CDR1 reads MNHEY; CDR2 reads SMNVEV (reference sequence). The CDR3 spans 13 residues. In nucleotides, the CDR3 is TGTGCCAGCAGTAGCGGGAGTGTCTACGAGCAGTACTTC. Its translation: CASSSGSVYEQYF.

CDR3 residues: CASSERHMGQGAYGYTF. The CDR3 nucleotides read TGTGCCAGCAGTGAACGCCACATGGGACAGGGGGCCTATGGCTACACCTTC. The V and J genes are TRBV27 and TRBJ1-2; 12 bases agree with TRBD1. J gave up 4 bases and V 5 bases, and 11 bases lay outside the gene matches. The CDR3 runs 17 residues. CDR1 is MNHEY and CDR2 is SMNVEV in the germline V gene (reference sequence).

The V gene is TRBV5-5, the J gene TRBJ1-6, with D perhaps TRBD1 (6 bases). The CDR3 is 16 amino acids. Germline V gives CDR1 SGHKS, CDR2 YYEKEE (reference sequence). Between the trimmed V and J ends, which lost 2 bases and 6 bases, there was a span of 15 bases. CDR3 residues: CASSFSQGTVNSPLHF. The CDR3 DNA is TGTGCCAGCAGCTTTTCACAGGGCACAGTTAATTCACCCCTCCACTTT.

In DNA, the CDR3 is TGTGCCAGCAGGCTACCTTGGAGCACTGAAGCTTTCTTT. Its translation is CASRLPWSTEAFF. V gene TRBV28 combines with J gene TRBJ1-1; no reliable D call. Deletions cut 6 bases from V and 4 bases from J, with 12 bases between. Germline V gene data show CDR1 as MDHEN and CDR2 as SYDVKM. The CDR3 length is 13 residues.

The V gene is TRBV20-1, the J gene TRBJ1-1; maybe TRBD1 (5 bases). With 7 bases removed from V and 6 bases from J, the gap between germline ends came to 12 bases. The CDR3 spans 11 residues. Germline assignment: CDR1 DFQATT and CDR2 SNEGSKA (reference sequence). In DNA, the CDR3 is TGCAGTGTGAGTCACAGGTCTGAAGCTTTCTTT. Translated, it gives CSVSHRSEAFF.

The V gene is TRBV28, the J gene TRBJ2-1; 9 bases agree with TRBD2. V trimming: 5 bases; J trimming: 3 bases; junction bases outside the gene matches: 14. Germline V lookup: CDR1 MDHEN, CDR2 SYDVKM. This CDR3 is 18 amino acids long. CDR3 sequence (DNA): TGTGCCAGCAGTCCCACTAAAAGATTACTAGCGGGCTACAATGAGCAGTTCTTC. Residues: CASSPTKRLLAGYNEQFF.

The gene calls are TRBV7-8 and TRBJ2-7, with a weak D call TRBD2 (6 bases). The germline gives CDR1 SGHVS, CDR2 FQNEAQ. V lost 1 base, J lost 4 bases, and 8 bases lay in between. The CDR3 sequence is 13 residues long. The CDR3 DNA is TGTGCCAGCAGCTTAGTTGGGGGGTACGAGCAGTACTTC. Protein: CASSLVGGYEQYF.

J is TRBJ2-5 and V is TRBV2; D is uncertain. The V end was cut by 3 bases, the J end by 1 base, with 9 bases between. This CDR3 has 14 residues. Germline CDR1 is SNHLY and CDR2 is FYNNEI. CDR3 DNA: TGTGCCAGCAGTGATATGAGCCTCCAAGAGACCCAGTACTTC. It translates to CASSDMSLQETQYF.

V gene TRBV5-4 combines with J gene TRBJ2-3, with D perhaps TRBD2 (5 bases). The CDR3 is 16 residues long. Between the trimmed V and J ends, which lost 5 bases and 4 bases, there was a span of 20 bases. The germline V gene encodes CDR1 SGHNT and CDR2 YYREEE (reference sequence). The CDR3, as DNA: TGTGCCAGCAGACCCTTTTTTGGAGGTGGACCAGATACGCAGTATTTT. Protein sequence: CASRPFFGGGPDTQYF.

This rearrangement joins TRBV18 to TRBJ2-2; no clear D gene. CDR1 and CDR2 from the germline V gene are KGHSH and LQKENI. V dropped 2 bases and J dropped 5 bases, with 15 bases sitting between them. This CDR3 has 16 residues. The chain's CDR3 is CASSPGGVARTGELFF. As DNA, the CDR3 is TGTGCCAGCTCACCAGGCGGCGTCGCGCGGACCGGGGAGCTGTTTTTT.

DNA for the CDR3: TGTGCCAGTAGTATAGGACTAGCGGGAGATCGGGGCTACGAGCAGTACTTC. Encoded protein: CASSIGLAGDRGYEQYF. The genes are TRBV19 and TRBJ2-7, with TRBD2 matching over 12 bases. CDR3 length: 17 amino acids. V lost 1 base to trimming and J lost 3 bases; unmatched junction nucleotides: 7. Germline V lookup: CDR1 LNHDA, CDR2 SQIVND (reference sequence).

This chain links TRBV7-9 with TRBJ1-1; D ambiguous. The germline CDR1 and CDR2 sequences are SEHNR and FQNEAQ (reference sequence). Trimming shortened V by 2 bases and J by 7 bases, and 8 bases separated the two germline ends. The CDR3 totals 12 residues. The DNA of the CDR3 is TGTGCCAGCAGCTTACTCCAGAATGAAGCTTTCTTT. It encodes CASSLLQNEAFF.

This sequence joins TRBV12-5 and TRBJ1-2; possible D gene TRBD1, 5 bases. Germline V CDR1 and CDR2: LGHNT, FRNRAP. The CDR3 contains 14 residues. V was clipped by 5 bases and J by 2 bases, with 12 bases between them. In nucleotides, the CDR3 is TGTGCTAGTGGTCGATCGGGGGGAAACTATGGCTACACCTTC. This codes for CASGRSGGNYGYTF.

The sample holds a few counts of this clone. CDR3 sequence reads: CASSFWDRVYGYTF. The CDR3 nucleotides are TGTGCCAGCAGCTTTTGGGACAGGGTCTATGGCTACACCTTC. The chain joins TRBV5-4 to TRBJ1-2; the match to TRBD1 covers 9 bases. CDR3 length equals 14 residues. The germline V gene has CDR1 SGHNT and CDR2 YYREEE (reference sequence). The junction had 3 bases not matched to a gene; V was cut back by 2 bases and J by 4 bases.

The rearrangement joins TRBV2 to TRBJ2-5, with D maybe TRBD2 (6 bases). The CDR3 consists of 14 residues. Trimming took 6 bases from V and 0 from J, leaving 11 bases between them. Germline CDR1 is SNHLY and CDR2 is FYNNEI. The CDR3 region is CASSDTSYQETQYF. DNA for the CDR3: TGTGCCAGCAGCGATACTAGCTACCAAGAGACCCAGTACTTC.

The CDR3 protein is CASSLGEGPGEKLFF. The CDR3 DNA reads as TGTGCCAGCAGTCTAGGGGAGGGACCCGGTGAAAAACTGTTTTTT. The chain uses TRBV25-1 and TRBJ1-4; a weak D match, TRBD1 (5 bases). Germline CDR1 MGHDK, CDR2 SYGVNS. V lost 5 bases and J lost 7, with 17 bases in between. The CDR3 has 15 residues. Complete variable domain (other parts from reference TRBV25-1 and TRBJ1-4): EADIYQTPRYLVIGTGKKITLECSQTMGHDKMYWYQQDPGMELHLIHYSYGVNSTEKGDLSSESTVSRIRTEHFPLTLESARPSHTSQYLCASSLGEGPGEKLFFGSGTQLSVL.